The text below deals with one T cell receptor (beta chain). The antigen this receptor binds is unknown. No per-base quality is available; no much larger clone lies one base away. These data belong to a study of post-analysis software for immune sequencing data (dated by TCRdb to about 2015). Context from the whole study: Disease courses on record covered relapsing-remitting, secondary progressive and progressive-relapsing multiple sclerosis, though some patients had no subtype annotation. The patient repertoires were compared against approximately ten previously published healthy control repertoires obtained from donors aged roughly 6 to 28 years. A subset of samples was prepared in parallel using single-end sample barcoding, then pooled and co-amplified after Illumina adapter ligation. General study outcomes and caveats: The control group was slightly older than the multiple sclerosis patient group. Normalized Chao1 diversity was significantly lower in multiple sclerosis patients than controls, suggesting substantial peripheral T-cell clonal expansion. Strong co-clustering of samples prepared in the same batch was shown by direct clustering with F measure, prompting a batch-effect correction. Patients showed significantly higher frequencies than controls for several TRBV segments, among them TRBV5-6, TRBV5-1 and TRBV20-1.

To demonstrate the VDJtools post-analysis software, TCR beta repertoires were profiled from the peripheral blood of 10 to 15 young patients with multiple sclerosis. The patients with multiple sclerosis were children and adolescents between roughly 6 and 17 years of age. The library relied on PCR. Instrument on record: Illumina HiSeq 2500. Unique molecular identifiers were incorporated into TCR beta cDNA libraries to reduce PCR and sequencing biases. About 500,000 cDNA molecules were obtained per 1 to 10 million input T cells, so each molecule approximated one T cell. Patient libraries were prepared and sequenced with the same protocol used for the earlier healthy control dataset. Within a given batch, samples were prepared together, multiplexed and sequenced on the same HiSeq lane. In the authors' own workflow: MIGEC was used to process the raw barcoded reads, and molecular identifier groups with only a single read were discarded before consensus assembly and CDR3 extraction. VDJtools was used for post-analysis of the clonotype tables, with diversity normalized by down-sampling every dataset to the smallest sample size. Repertoire overlap clustering matched CDR3 amino acid but not nucleotide sequences to correct batch-related cross-sample contamination. In-frame beta chains were kept once TCRdb had trimmed the public reads at Q25 with fastp and called clones with MiXCR. Rows are unified per CDR3 protein, each entry keeping the most common DNA and genes. The V and J calls follow TCRdb's processing rather than the paper's. The sample table shows 750,000 to 950,000 distinct CDR3 sequences, and approximately 50% are seen once. The ten largest account for 4.6% of the sample.

The germline V gene encodes CDR1 SGHRS and CDR2 YFSETQ. From the cysteine up to the phenylalanine, the CDR3 has a length of 14 residues. Only CDR3 DNA remains: 42 bases, in frame from the first base. The trim is 2 bases for V and 4 bases for J, with a gap of 12 bases between the germline ends. This receptor was identified in a girl aged 10 to 17 with multiple sclerosis. The sample was blood. The V and J segments used are TRBV5-1 and TRBJ2-5, with the D segment possibly TRBD1 or TRBD2, each aligning over 5 bases. DNA sequence: TGCGCCAGCAGCTTCGGGACCCAACCAGAGACCCAGTACTTC. The resulting protein is CASSFGTQPETQYF.